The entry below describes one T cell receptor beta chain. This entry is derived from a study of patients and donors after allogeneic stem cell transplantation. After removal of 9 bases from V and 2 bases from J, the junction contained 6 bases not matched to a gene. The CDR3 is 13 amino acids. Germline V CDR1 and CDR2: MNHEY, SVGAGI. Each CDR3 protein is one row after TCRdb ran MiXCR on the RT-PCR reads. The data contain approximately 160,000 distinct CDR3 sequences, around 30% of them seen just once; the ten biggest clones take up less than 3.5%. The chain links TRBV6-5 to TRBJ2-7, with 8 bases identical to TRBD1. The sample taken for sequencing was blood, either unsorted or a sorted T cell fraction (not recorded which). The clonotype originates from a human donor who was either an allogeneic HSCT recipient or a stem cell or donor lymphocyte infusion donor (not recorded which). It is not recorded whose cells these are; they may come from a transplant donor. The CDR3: CARQDRATYEQYF. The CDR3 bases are TGTGCCAGACAGGACAGGGCCACCTACGAGCAGTACTTC.